The next 5 T cell receptor beta chains were all read from a single sample in a study of T-cell memory formation after mild COVID-19. TCRdb passed the 5' RACE reads through MiXCR, listing each CDR3 protein once. The sample consists of around 310,000 distinct CDR3 sequences, 20% to 25% of them appearing once. The sequenced material came from PBMCs or a T cell subset sorted from them (not recorded which). The receptors stem from a man aged 18 to 35 who had mild COVID-19 (a few samples of this study predate the infection). Cell type and time point are not known.

CDR3 loop: CASRRTGEGYGYTF. The CDR3 nucleotides are TGTGCCAGCAGACGGACAGGGGAAGGATATGGCTACACCTTC. The rearrangement uses TRBV7-9 and TRBJ1-2, with 9 bases lining up with TRBD1. CDR1 and CDR2 (germline): SEHNR, FQNEAQ (reference sequence). The CDR3 spans 14 residues. After removal of 6 bases from V and 5 bases from J, the junction contained 7 bases not matched to a gene.

V and J are TRBV27 and TRBJ2-1; D gene unclear. Germline V gene data show CDR1 as MNHEY and CDR2 as SMNVEV (reference sequence). This CDR3 comprises 13 residues. V dropped 10 bases and J dropped 6 bases, with 16 bases sitting between them. The CDR3 spells CATFPPIGNEQFF. As DNA, the CDR3 is TGTGCCACCTTCCCTCCCATAGGCAATGAGCAGTTCTTC.

In nucleotides, the CDR3 is TGCAGTGCTAGAGGTCGGGACATGGCCTACGAGCAGTACTTC. The encoded protein is CSARGRDMAYEQYF. The chain has TRBV20-1 and TRBJ2-7; weak D call: TRBD1 (6 bases). This CDR3 has 14 amino acids. Germline V lookup: CDR1 DFQATT, CDR2 SNEGSKA (reference sequence). The V gene lost 1 base and the J gene lost 2 bases, with 12 bases spanning the gap.

This clonotype was observed a handful of times. The chain has TRBV13 and TRBJ2-7; D ambiguous. This CDR3 comprises 14 residues. Germline lookup yields CDR1 PRHDT and CDR2 FYEKMQ (reference sequence). Trimming took off 2 bases at V and 3 bases at J, with 11 bases between the two ends. In DNA, the CDR3 is TGTGCCAGCAGCTTACGGCGGCTGAGCTACGAGCAGTACTTC. Translation gives CASSLRRLSYEQYF.

In its sample, this clonotype was seen a few times. This sequence joins TRBV12-3 or TRBV12-4 and TRBJ2-3; D call uncertain. V lost 5 bases and J lost 0, with 9 bases in between. The CDR3 runs 14 residues. CDR3 residues: CASSVGRSTDTQYF. As DNA, the CDR3 is TGTGCCAGCAGTGTAGGTAGGAGCACAGATACGCAGTATTTT.